A selection of T cell receptor beta chains follows, all from one sample in a study of CD4 T cells in relation to SARS-CoV-2 and coronaviruses. These receptors have no known antigen. Clones were sequenced by immunoSEQ multiplex PCR, and TCRdb holds only the in-frame ones, with some missing. This sample has some 23,000 clones, with 75% to 85% found just once. Sequencing used CD4+ T cells from PBMCs, cultured in vitro. Source of these receptors: a human donor in good health. The CDR3 runs from the conserved cysteine through the conserved F or W. The D gene is left open where the match is weak. Some rows mark clone size as missing; the rest say once, few, many or name a class of expanded clone.

abundance | j_gene | d_gene | v_gene | CDR3nt | CDR3aa
once | TRBJ1-4 | NA | TRBV30 | TGTGCCTGGAGTTTAGGGGCCTCACGAGGAGAAAAACTGTTTTTT | CAWSLGASRGEKLFF
NA | TRBJ2-3 | NA | TRBV27 | TGTGCCAGCAGGACGGCCGCTAGCACAGATACGCAGTATTTT | CASRTAASTDTQYF
NA | TRBJ2-7 | NA | TRBV28 | TGTGCCAGCATGGGCAGCGTCGCCTACGAGCAGTACTTC | CASMGSVAYEQYF
NA | TRBJ1-4 | NA | TRBV9 | TGTGCCAGCAGCGTAGTAGGGCAGCCTAATGAAAAACTGTTTTTT | CASSVVGQPNEKLFF
NA | TRBJ1-1 | NA | TRBV7-3 | TGTGCCAGCAGCTTAACTGCTGGCGACCGCGGAGCTTTCTTT | CASSLTAGDRGAFF
NA | TRBJ2-7 | TRBD1 | TRBV6-5 | TGTGCCAGCAAAGGGACAGGCTTCCCCTACGAGCAGTACTTC | CASKGTGFPYEQYF
NA | TRBJ2-1 | TRBD2 | TRBV7-2 | TGTGCCAGCAGCTTAGCGGGAGTTAAGACGGGGGGCTCCTACAATGAGCAGTTCTTC | CASSLAGVKTGGSYNEQFF
few | TRBJ2-5 | NA | TRBV19 | TGTGCCAGTATGTTAGGTGGGGGAGAGACCCAGTACTTC | CASMLGGGETQYF
NA | TRBJ2-7 | NA | TRBV11-2 | TGTGCCAGCAGCTTAGAACAGGGATACGAGCAGTACTTC | CASSLEQGYEQYF
NA | TRBJ2-4 | NA | TRBV19 | TGTGCCAGTAGTATTGTTTTCGAGGGGGGCAAAAACATTCAGTACTTC | CASSIVFEGGKNIQYF
NA | TRBJ2-3 | TRBD2 | TRBV19 | TGTGCCAGTAGTATAGGGACTAGCGGAGATTCCACAGATACGCAGTATTTT | CASSIGTSGDSTDTQYF
few | TRBJ2-7 | NA | TRBV18 | TGTGCCAGCTCACCACGACGTTCCGGCGAGCAGTACTTC | CASSPRRSGEQYF
NA | TRBJ2-5 | TRBD2 | TRBV10-3 | TGTGCCATCAGACCGGGGGGGGAACTAGAGACCCAGTACTTC | CAIRPGGELETQYF
NA | TRBJ2-1 | TRBD2 | TRBV5-4 | TGTGCCAGCAGTCTTCAGCGGGAGGCCTCTTACAATGAGCAGTTCTTC | CASSLQREASYNEQFF
once | TRBJ2-1 | NA | TRBV11-3 | TGTGCCAGCAGCTTCAGTCCCTACAATGAGCAGTTCTTC | CASSFSPYNEQFF
NA | TRBJ2-7 | NA | TRBV4-2 | TGTGCCAGCAGCCAAGATCTTGAAGCCTACGAGCAGTACTTC | CASSQDLEAYEQYF
NA | TRBJ1-2 | TRBD1 | TRBV2 | TGTGCCAGCAGTGGGTCAGGGGGCCAGGGCTACACCTTC | CASSGSGGQGYTF
NA | TRBJ1-2 | NA | TRBV7-9 | TGTGCCAGCAGCGGTACCGTGGGCGCTGATGGCTACACCTTC | CASSGTVGADGYTF
NA | TRBJ1-2 | NA | TRBV6-5 | TGTGCCAGCAGTTACCCCCACTTGGGCTATGGCTACACCTTC | CASSYPHLGYGYTF
NA | TRBJ2-5 | NA | TRBV23-1 | TGCGCCAGCAGGTGGGACCCTCAAGAGACCCAGTACTTC | CASRWDPQETQYF
once | TRBJ1-6 | NA | TRBV12-3/TRBV12-4 | TGTGCCAGCAGTCCTGGGGACTGGTTGCCCCTCCACTTT | CASSPGDWLPLHF
NA | TRBJ1-1 | NA | TRBV12-5 | TGTGCTAGTGGTTTGGTAGGGGGGACACGCTCCACTGAAGCTTTCTTT | CASGLVGGTRSTEAFF
once | TRBJ2-5 | NA | TRBV19 | TGTGCCAGTAGCGAACCTGGGGCGGATTCCACACGGGAGACCCAGTACTTC | CASSEPGADSTRETQYF
NA | TRBJ2-5 | TRBD1 | TRBV9 | TGTGCCAGCAGCGTCGCAGGACAGGGGGCAATCGAGACCCAGTACTTC | CASSVAGQGAIETQYF
NA | TRBJ2-6 | NA | TRBV6-1 | TGTGCCAGCAGTGAAGCCCCATCAACAGGGACGGGGGCCAACGTCCTGACTTTC | CASSEAPSTGTGANVLTF
few | TRBJ2-2 | NA | TRBV10-3 | TGTGCCATCAGTGAGTCGACATCCGGGGAGCTGTTTTTT | CAISESTSGELFF
few | TRBJ1-2 | TRBD1 | TRBV11-3 | TGTGCCAGCAGCCCGGGACAGGGGGCCGAGGGCTACACCTTC | CASSPGQGAEGYTF
NA | TRBJ1-2 | TRBD1 | TRBV3-1/TRBV3-2 | TGTGCCAGCAGTCAGGGACAGGGGGAATGGAACTATGGCTACACCTTC | CASSQGQGEWNYGYTF
NA | TRBJ1-2 | NA | TRBV6-1 | TGTGCCAGCAGTCCCGGAAACTATGGCTACACCTTC | CASSPGNYGYTF
few | TRBJ1-1 | TRBD1 | TRBV7-9 | TGTGCCAGCAGCCAAAGGACAGGGCCTGAAGCTTTCTTT | CASSQRTGPEAFF
NA | TRBJ1-5 | NA | TRBV6-2/TRBV6-3 | TGTGCCAGCAGTTCACAGTGGGGTGGCAATCAGCCCCAGCATTTT | CASSSQWGGNQPQHF
NA | TRBJ1-1 | NA | TRBV27 | TGTGCCAGCACCCCCAGGGGTAGCTTTATGAACACTGAAGCTTTCTTT | CASTPRGSFMNTEAFF
NA | TRBJ1-5 | TRBD1 | TRBV7-8 | TGTGCCAGCAGCTCGAAAGACAGGGGACGGCAGCCCCAGCATTTT | CASSSKDRGRQPQHF